Below, 20 T cell receptor beta chains from the same sample are listed, as sequenced in a study of blood T cell repertoires in COVID-19. Method: immunoSEQ multiplex PCR; TCRdb's copy keeps in-frame clones and lacks some. The sample has approximately 290,000 clones; just over 90% are singletons. Sequenced input: peripheral blood. The receptors were gathered from a woman aged 25 to 39 with COVID-19, enrolled during active disease.

This CDR3 reads CASVAGELDTEAFF. As DNA, the CDR3 is TGTGCCAGCGTGGCAGGGGAACTCGACACTGAAGCTTTCTTT. The chain combines TRBV6-5 with TRBJ1-1; perhaps TRBD1 as D (6 bases). The CDR3 is 14 amino acids. CDR1 is MNHEY, CDR2 SVGAGI, per germline. Trimming shortened V by 8 bases and J by 3 bases, and 16 bases separated the two germline ends.

This chain joins TRBV28 and TRBJ1-2; D possibly corresponds to TRBD1 (6 bases). There are 12 residues in the CDR3. Germline lookup yields CDR1 MDHEN and CDR2 SYDVKM. Trimming removed 7 bases at V and 5 bases at J, with 11 bases between. The CDR3 region has the DNA TGTGCCAGCAACCAGGGGCAGTATGGCTACACCTTC. Its protein is CASNQGQYGYTF.

The genes are TRBV6-6 and TRBJ1-1; no clear D gene. This CDR3 region has 14 residues. V lost 11 bases and J 1 base, leaving 17 bases between the germline ends. Germline V gene data show CDR1 as MNHNY and CDR2 as SVGAGI (reference sequence). In DNA, the CDR3 is TGTGCCGCCAATGGGAGAGATAAGAACACTGAAGCTTTCTTT. Its translation is CAANGRDKNTEAFF.

The rearrangement joins TRBV10-3 to TRBJ2-1; 8 bases map to TRBD2. CDR1 is ENHRY and CDR2 is SYGVKD in the germline V gene. CDR3 size: 14 residues. With 2 bases clipped from V and 8 bases from J, the junction kept 5 bases outside the gene matches. CDR3 sequence: CAISEMAGGDEQFF. The DNA for the CDR3 is TGTGCCATCAGTGAGATGGCGGGAGGAGATGAGCAGTTCTTC.

This chain links TRBV2 with TRBJ1-5; 9 bases are shared with TRBD1. The CDR3 runs to 14 residues. Per the germline V gene, CDR1 is SNHLY and CDR2 is FYNNEI. Trimming at V came to 7 bases and at J to 11 bases, leaving 12 bases not matched to a gene. The CDR3 DNA sequence: TGTGCCAGCAAGGGGACAGGGAAGAAGTGGTCCCAGCATTTT. It yields the protein CASKGTGKKWSQHF.

The gene calls are TRBV5-6 and TRBJ2-7; 12 nucleotides align to TRBD1. Germline CDR1 SGHDT, CDR2 YYEEEE. With 4 bases clipped from V and 4 bases from J, the junction kept 6 bases outside the gene matches. This CDR3 has 15 residues. The CDR3, as DNA: TGTGCCAGCAGCACCGGGACAGGGGGCCTGTACGAGCAGTACTTC. Encoded protein: CASSTGTGGLYEQYF.

The chain joins TRBV7-2 to TRBJ1-2, with 7 positions matching TRBD1. V lost 5 bases and J lost 4; bases outside the gene matches: 7. The CDR3 covers 14 residues. Germline loops: CDR1 SGHTA, CDR2 FQGNSA. The CDR3 coding sequence is TGTGCCAGCAGCCACTACGGGGACAGCTATGGCTACACCTTC. Its protein is CASSHYGDSYGYTF.

J is TRBJ2-7 and V is TRBV5-1, with 7 bases lining up with TRBD2. This CDR3 is 12 amino acids long. The germline V gene encodes CDR1 SGHRS and CDR2 YFSETQ. J gave up 4 bases and V 8 bases, and 6 bases lay outside the gene matches. Written as DNA, the CDR3 is TGCGCCAGTGGGCATAGCGGGTACGAGCAGTACTTC. Protein sequence: CASGHSGYEQYF.

In DNA, the CDR3 is TGTGCCAGCAGCGTAGCTGCAGTTCGGGATGAAAAACTGTTTTTT. Its protein is CASSVAAVRDEKLFF. This chain joins TRBV9 and TRBJ1-4; unclear D gene. Germline CDR1 is SGDLS and CDR2 is YYNGEE. CDR3 length: 15 residues. Deletions cut 0 bases from V and 6 bases from J, with 12 bases between.

V is TRBV7-9 and J is TRBJ2-1, with D hard to call. The CDR3 extends over 15 amino acids. Trimming removed 5 bases from V and 6 bases from J, with 17 bases in between. Germline CDR1 is SEHNR and CDR2 is FQNEAQ (reference sequence). CDR3 region: CASSPLRAERNEQFF. CDR3 nucleotide sequence: TGTGCCAGCAGCCCTCTTAGAGCTGAGCGCAATGAGCAGTTCTTC.

The J gene is TRBJ1-1, the V gene TRBV4-1, with D maybe TRBD1 (6 bases). Trimming stripped 3 bases from V and 0 bases from J, with 11 bases between. The length of the CDR3 is 15 residues. CDR1 MGHRA and CDR2 YSYEKL come from the germline V gene. The CDR3 region has the DNA TGCGCCAGCAGCCAGACGGGACATTTGAACACTGAAGCTTTCTTT. As protein: CASSQTGHLNTEAFF.

This chain uses TRBV30 with TRBJ2-1; TRBD2 is a possible D gene (6 bases). CDR1 and CDR2 (germline): GTSNPN, SVGIG (reference sequence). This CDR3 is 14 amino acids long. Trimming left V 0 bases short and J 6 bases short, with 12 bases between. CDR3 coding DNA: TGTGCCTGGAGTGTAGGCGGGACCGCCAATGAGCAGTTCTTC. This gives the protein CAWSVGGTANEQFF.

V usage is TRBV11-2 and J usage is TRBJ2-7; the D gene is possibly TRBD1 (5 bases). The CDR3 is 18 amino acids. Germline V gene lookup returns CDR1 SGHAT and CDR2 FQNNGV. V was cut by 5 bases and J by 0 bases, with 23 bases left in between. The CDR3 DNA reads TGTGCCAGCAGCAGGAACTTCGACGTGGGGCAGAACTCCTACGAGCAGTACTTC. This codes for CASSRNFDVGQNSYEQYF. Based on the CDR3 plus reference TRBV11-2 and TRBJ2-7, the full variable domain is EAGVAQSPRYKIIEKRQSVAFWCNPISGHATLYWYQQILGQGPKLLIQFQNNGVVDDSQLPKDRFSAERLKGVDSTLKIQPAKLEDSAVYLCASSRNFDVGQNSYEQYFGPGTRLTVT.

This chain connects TRBV5-1 to TRBJ2-5; 8 nucleotides line up with TRBD1. Losses at the gene ends were 4 bases for V and 5 bases for J; bases not matched to a gene: 13. The CDR3 loop spans 16 amino acids. Looked up from germline, CDR1 is SGHRS and CDR2 is YFSETQ. The CDR3 reads CASSPIGGDRRETQYF. The CDR3 DNA sequence: TGCGCCAGCAGCCCAATTGGTGGGGACAGGCGTGAGACCCAGTACTTC.

The chain links TRBV5-4 to TRBJ1-2; 9 bases fit TRBD1. CDR3 length: 17 residues. Germline lookup yields CDR1 SGHNT and CDR2 YYREEE (reference sequence). Germline trimming cut 4 bases from V and 5 bases from J; bases unmatched to any gene: 15. In DNA, the CDR3 is TGTGCCAGCAGCCCGACAGGGGGAATGGTAATGGGTTATGGCTACACCTTC. This codes for CASSPTGGMVMGYGYTF.

J is TRBJ2-5 and V is TRBV28; unclear D gene. The CDR3 has 13 amino acids. The germline V gene has CDR1 MDHEN and CDR2 SYDVKM. V dropped 4 bases and J dropped 0 bases, with 6 bases sitting between them. The CDR3 nucleotides read TGTGCCAGCAGTTCGAGCGACCAAGAGACCCAGTACTTC. It codes for CASSSSDQETQYF.

The chain uses TRBV29-1 and TRBJ2-1, with D unresolved. V dropped 7 bases and J dropped 15 bases, with 16 bases sitting between them. The V gene's germline CDR1 is SQVTM and CDR2 ANQGSEA. The CDR3 runs 10 residues. CDR3 residues: CSAAEVDRFF. CDR3 coding DNA: TGCAGCGCCGCTGAGGTGGATCGGTTCTTC.

The chain is built from TRBV19 and TRBJ2-7, with a possible D match to TRBD2 (6 bases). Trimming pared 3 bases from V and 5 bases from J, leaving 11 bases between. Germline-derived CDR1 and CDR2 are LNHDA and SQIVND (reference sequence). CDR3 length: 13 amino acids. CDR3 sequence reads: CASSMVGGNEQYF. The CDR3 DNA sequence: TGTGCCAGTAGTATGGTCGGAGGGAACGAGCAGTACTTC.

J is TRBJ2-5 and V is TRBV3-1 (or the pseudogene TRBV3-2), with 14 bases lining up with TRBD2. Unmatched junction bases numbered 11, after V lost 4 bases and J lost 4 bases. Germline values: CDR1 LGHDT, CDR2 YNNKEL (reference sequence). The length of the CDR3 is 18 residues. The CDR3 sequence is CASSRRTGTSGSGETQYF. The CDR3 DNA sequence: TGTGCCAGCAGCCGCCGAACCGGGACTAGCGGGAGTGGAGAGACCCAGTACTTC.

The chain couples TRBV7-9 to TRBJ2-7, with a possible D match to TRBD2 (6 bases). Trimming left V 5 bases short and J 3 bases short, with 14 bases between. Germline loops: CDR1 SEHNR, CDR2 FQNEAQ (reference sequence). CDR3 length equals 14 residues. CDR3 in DNA: TGTGCCAGCAGCAGCTCGACTAGTTTCTACGAGCAGTACTTC. This translates into CASSSSTSFYEQYF.